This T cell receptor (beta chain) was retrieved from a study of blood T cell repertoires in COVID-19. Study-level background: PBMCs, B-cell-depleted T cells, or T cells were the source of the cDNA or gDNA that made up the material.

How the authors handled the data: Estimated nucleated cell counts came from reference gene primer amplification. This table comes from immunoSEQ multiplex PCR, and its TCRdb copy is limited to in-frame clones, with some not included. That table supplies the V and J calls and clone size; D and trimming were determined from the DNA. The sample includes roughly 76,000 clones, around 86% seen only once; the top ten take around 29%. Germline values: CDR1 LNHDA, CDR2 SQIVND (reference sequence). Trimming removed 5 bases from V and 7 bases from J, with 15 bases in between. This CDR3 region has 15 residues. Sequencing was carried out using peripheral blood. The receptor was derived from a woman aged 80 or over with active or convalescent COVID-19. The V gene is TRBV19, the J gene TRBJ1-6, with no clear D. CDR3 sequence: CASSGGSQANSPLHF. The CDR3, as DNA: TGTGCCAGTAGTGGAGGAAGTCAGGCCAATTCACCCCTCCACTTT.